The source of this T cell receptor (beta chain) is a study of cytomegalovirus exposure and HLA in healthy donors. A remark on this clone: Its specificity is unknown.

The PCR had 60 Vbeta and 13 Jbeta primers. Repertoires were generated with immunoSEQ multiplex PCR, while TCRdb's copy carries only in-frame clones and drops some. Recorded for this sample: 150,000 to 200,000 clones. The V and J ends lost 1 base and 0 bases respectively, with 7 bases between them. Germline assignment: CDR1 LGHNA and CDR2 YSLEER. The CDR3 consists of 16 residues. Whole-study results and caveats: Later on, an analysis tied around 17,000 TCR beta sequences to HLA alleles at 0.05 false discovery rate.

This sequence was found in a man aged 25 to 40 in good health and CMV-seronegative. V gene TRBV4-3 combines with J gene TRBJ2-6; D not resolved. The sample consisted of PBMCs. This CDR3 is CASSQVIASGANVLTF. The CDR3 DNA sequence: TGCGCCAGCAGCCAAGTTATAGCCTCTGGGGCCAACGTCCTGACTTTC.